The clone carrying this TCR beta chain was recorded a few times. The length of the CDR3 is 12 residues. V was trimmed by 7 bases and J by 4 bases, leaving 10 bases between them. Germline V CDR1 and CDR2: SNHLY, FYNNEI. These data belong to a study of regulatory T cells in long-lasting Graves disease. iRepertoire HTBI primers and Arm-PCR of CDR3 regions built TCR beta libraries. MiXCR, run by TCRdb on the multiplex PCR reads, gives a single entry per CDR3 protein. The sample lists under 300,000 distinct CDR3 sequences; around 18% were seen once. The time point denotes: newly diagnosed GD, antithyroid drugs for less than 3 months. RNA isolated from PBMCs was used to make the TCR library. As collected, the peripheral blood samples measured 7.5 to 10 milliliters each and went into EDTA tubes. These sequences were also reported in another study, on T cells in Graves' hyperthyroidism and ophthalmopathy. Turning to that study: Among clonotypes expanded in thyroid above 0.001, most were also found in blood.

This rearrangement joins TRBV2 to TRBJ2-5; no definite D call. Sequencing was performed on peripheral blood mononuclear cells (PBMCs), taken at new diagnosis, from a patient treated with antithyroid drugs. The origin of this receptor is a woman aged 25-40 years with Graves disease. The CDR3 DNA is TGTGCCAGCATTAGTACGGGAGAGACCCAGTACTTC. This sequence encodes CASISTGETQYF.